This T cell receptor beta chain comes out of a study of shared clonotypes between healthy human individuals. Whole-study results and caveats: As a rule, naive subsets had a larger estimated richness than memory subsets.

This clone was seen a few times. Its target is unknown. This CDR3 region has 11 residues. The V and J ends lost 6 bases and 10 bases respectively, with 10 bases between them. The germline CDR1 and CDR2 sequences are KGHSH and LQKENI. Under the authors' procedure: Without quality scores, immunoSEQ junctional reads could not be filtered like full-length reads. The protocol was immunoSEQ multiplex PCR, while the TCRdb copy is restricted to in-frame clones and leaves out a portion. V and J calls and clone size are as listed in that table; D and trimming were resolved from the DNA. This sample has approximately 100,000 clones, with about 71% found just once.

The sequencing input was memory CD8+ T cells sorted from blood. The subset: CD45RO+ cells pooled with CCR7-negative TemRA cells. The chain couples TRBV18 to TRBJ2-1; no clear D. The sequence was obtained from a woman in her twenties or thirties in good health. The CDR3 is CASSLGYEQFF. DNA for the CDR3: TGTGCCAGCTCCCTCGGCTACGAGCAGTTCTTC.